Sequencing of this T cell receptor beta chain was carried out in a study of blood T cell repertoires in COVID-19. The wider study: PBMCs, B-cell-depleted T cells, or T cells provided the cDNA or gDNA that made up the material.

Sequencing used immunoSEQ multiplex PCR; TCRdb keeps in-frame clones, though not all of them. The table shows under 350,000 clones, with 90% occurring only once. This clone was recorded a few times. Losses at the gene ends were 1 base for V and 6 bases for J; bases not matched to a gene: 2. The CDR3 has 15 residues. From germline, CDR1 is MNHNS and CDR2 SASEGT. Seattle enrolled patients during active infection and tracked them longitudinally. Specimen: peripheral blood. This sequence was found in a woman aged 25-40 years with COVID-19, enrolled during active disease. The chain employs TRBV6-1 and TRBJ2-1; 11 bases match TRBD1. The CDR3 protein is CASSEGTGGVNEQFF. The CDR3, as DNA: TGTGCCAGCAGTGAAGGGACAGGGGGCGTCAATGAGCAGTTCTTC.